One and the same sample provided the 17 T cell receptor beta chains below, sequenced in a study of shared clonotypes between healthy human individuals. The method was immunoSEQ multiplex PCR; TCRdb's version includes in-frame clones alone and lacks a portion of them. The repertoire holds 2,100,000 or so clones, around 95% seen once, with roughly 0.13% in the top ten. The sample was naive CD4+ T cells sorted from blood. Subset meaning: CD45RA+ positively selected. The receptors were sampled from a man between 18 and 29 years old in good health.

This sequence joins TRBV5-4 and TRBJ2-7; no clear D. The germline V gene has CDR1 SGHNT and CDR2 YYREEE (reference sequence). This CDR3 has 14 residues. V was shortened by 8 bases and J by 6 bases, with 21 bases between the two germline ends. CDR3 in amino acids: CASCSEPGVVEQYF. The CDR3 DNA reads as TGTGCCAGTTGCTCTGAGCCGGGTGTTGTCGAGCAGTACTTC.

The rearrangement links TRBV11-2 to TRBJ2-7; TRBD2 aligns across 13 bases. The CDR3 runs 17 residues. After removal of 1 base from V and 3 bases from J, the junction contained 6 bases not matched to a gene. The V gene's germline CDR1 is SGHAT and CDR2 FQNNGV. The CDR3: CASSLARTSGGDYEQYF. CDR3 bases: TGTGCCAGCAGCTTAGCGAGGACTAGCGGGGGCGACTACGAGCAGTACTTC. The full variable domain, completed using reference TRBV11-2 and TRBJ2-7, is EAGVAQSPRYKIIEKRQSVAFWCNPISGHATLYWYQQILGQGPKLLIQFQNNGVVDDSQLPKDRFSAERLKGVDSTLKIQPAKLEDSAVYLCASSLARTSGGDYEQYFGPGTRLTVT.

The CDR3 protein is CASSIPTGGNQPQHF. Written as DNA, the CDR3 is TGTGCCAGTAGTATTCCCACAGGGGGCAATCAGCCCCAGCATTTT. The chain carries TRBV19 and TRBJ1-5; 7 bases are shared with TRBD1. Germline CDR1 LNHDA, CDR2 SQIVND (reference sequence). The CDR3 consists of 15 residues. Trimming took 3 bases from V and 2 from J; bases not matched to a gene: 4.

The chain recombines TRBV9 with TRBJ1-3; 7 bases align to TRBD1. The CDR3 runs to 15 residues. Germline CDR1 reads SGDLS; CDR2 reads YYNGEE. The V gene end was trimmed by 4 bases and the J gene end by 0 bases; junction bases not matched to a gene: 4. CDR3 sequence (DNA): TGTGCCAGCAGCCCGAGGGACAGCTCTGGAAACACCATATATTTT. Amino acids: CASSPRDSSGNTIYF.

V and J are TRBV9 and TRBJ1-1; 8 positions agree with TRBD1. The germline V gene encodes CDR1 SGDLS and CDR2 YYNGEE. J gave up 1 base and V 1 base, and 3 bases lay outside the gene matches. The CDR3 extends over 15 amino acids. The CDR3 region has the DNA TGTGCCAGCAGCGTAAGTGGGACAGGGAACACTGAAGCTTTCTTT. The encoded protein is CASSVSGTGNTEAFF.

The chain joins TRBV4-3 to TRBJ1-1, with unresolved D. Trimming cost V 4 bases and J 5 bases, with 14 bases left between them. The CDR3 covers 14 residues. Germline values: CDR1 LGHNA, CDR2 YSLEER. The CDR3, as DNA: TGCGCCAGCAGCCGTGGGGAGGGTACGACTGAAGCTTTCTTT. It codes for CASSRGEGTTEAFF.

The gene calls are TRBV5-4 and TRBJ1-1, with 9 bases identical to TRBD1. Germline CDR1 reads SGHNT; CDR2 reads YYREEE (reference sequence). The CDR3 contains 15 residues. Unmatched junction bases numbered 5, after V lost 4 bases and J lost 1 base. CDR3 residues: CASSHGTGKNTEAFF. The CDR3 region has the DNA TGTGCCAGCAGCCACGGGACAGGGAAGAACACTGAAGCTTTCTTT.

This rearrangement joins TRBV30 to TRBJ1-5, with D perhaps TRBD1 (5 bases). Between the trimmed V and J ends, which lost 3 bases and 9 bases, there was a span of 12 bases. This CDR3 contains 12 residues. Per germline, CDR1 GTSNPN and CDR2 SVGIG (reference sequence). The CDR3 DNA reads as TGTGCCTGGAGGGAGGGCCAGGGGCCCCAGCATTTT. It encodes CAWREGQGPQHF.

Worth noting for this clone: Other DNA sequences within the sample encode an identical CDR3. The chain has TRBV5-1 and TRBJ2-3, with 11 bases fitting TRBD2. The length of the CDR3 is 14 residues. J gave up 6 bases and V 2 bases, and 2 bases lay outside the gene matches. Germline V gene sequence: CDR1 SGHRS, CDR2 YFSETQ. CDR3 DNA: TGCGCCAGCAGCTTTAGCGGGGGGGCCGATACGCAGTATTTT. Translating it yields CASSFSGGADTQYF.

The table lists this clone with a count of one. Other DNA sequences in the sample encode the same CDR3. The chain joins TRBV6-1 to TRBJ1-4; no firm D call. The CDR3 has 12 amino acids. Per germline, CDR1 MNHNS and CDR2 SASEGT. Trimming cost V 6 bases and J 0 bases, with 2 bases left between them. Written as DNA, the CDR3 is TGTGCCAGCAGGGCAACTAATGAAAAACTGTTTTTT. This codes for CASRATNEKLFF.

This clone was observed once. The chain recombines TRBV10-3 with TRBJ2-3; TRBD2 might be the D (5 bases). Germline CDR1 is ENHRY and CDR2 is SYGVKD. There are 13 residues in the CDR3. With 10 bases removed from V and 2 bases from J, the gap between germline ends came to 13 bases. CDR3 protein: CATLTGDTDTQYF. CDR3 DNA sequence: TGTGCCACCCTCACCGGGGACACAGATACGCAGTATTTT.

The chain joins TRBV6-5 to TRBJ2-7; D gene unclear. The germline CDR1 and CDR2 sequences are MNHEY and SVGAGI. CDR3 length: 16 residues. The V end was cut by 4 bases, the J end by 0 bases, with 16 bases between. CDR3 residues: CASSSTHPRFSYEQYF. In DNA form, the CDR3 reads TGTGCCAGCAGTTCCACGCATCCCAGGTTCTCCTACGAGCAGTACTTC.

This sequence joins TRBV5-4 and TRBJ2-3, with D perhaps assigned TRBD1 or TRBD2 (6 bases each). Germline values: CDR1 SGHNT, CDR2 YYREEE (reference sequence). Trimming removed 4 bases from V and 0 bases from J, with 15 bases in between. The CDR3 has 16 residues. In DNA, the CDR3 is TGTGCCAGCAGCGTCACAGGGAGGACGAGCACAGATACGCAGTATTTT. It codes for CASSVTGRTSTDTQYF.

The chain is built from TRBV6-1 and TRBJ1-2; the D is unclear. The CDR3 is 12 residues long. Per the germline V gene, CDR1 is MNHNS and CDR2 is SASEGT. Trimming shortened V by 7 bases and J by 4 bases, and 10 bases separated the two germline ends. Here the CDR3 reads CASTERFYGYTF. In nucleotides, the CDR3 is TGTGCCAGCACTGAGAGATTCTATGGCTACACCTTC.

This clone was counted a single time. Different DNA sequences within this sample yield the same CDR3. This rearrangement joins TRBV7-2 to TRBJ2-7; no clear D. Looked up from germline, CDR1 is SGHTA and CDR2 is FQGNSA. This CDR3 spans 11 amino acids. The V end lost 3 bases, the J end lost 3 bases, and 3 bases lay between the germline ends. The CDR3, as DNA: TGTGCCAGCAGCTTGCACTACGAGCAGTACTTC. Residues: CASSLHYEQYF.

The chain has TRBV6-5 and TRBJ2-1, with 8 bases identical to TRBD2. This CDR3 has 15 amino acids. Trimming cost V 6 bases and J 8 bases; bases outside gene matches: 12. The germline gives CDR1 MNHEY, CDR2 SVGAGI. Here the CDR3 reads CASRRFTGGLYEQFF. As DNA, the CDR3 is TGTGCCAGCAGGCGATTTACGGGGGGGCTCTATGAGCAGTTCTTC.

V is TRBV5-1 and J is TRBJ2-3; 8 nucleotides agree with TRBD2. Germline CDR1 is SGHRS and CDR2 is YFSETQ. Trimming removed 4 bases from V and 0 bases from J; junction bases left unmatched: 7. This CDR3 is built from 16 residues. The chain's CDR3 is CASSPIAGTSTDTQYF. The CDR3 bases are TGCGCCAGCAGCCCTATAGCGGGAACTAGCACAGATACGCAGTATTTT.